This paragraph reports one T cell receptor beta chain. The antigen is undetermined. This sample was included in a study of shared clonotypes between healthy human individuals. General study results and limits: It was observed that roughly 5.1% of naive CD4 clonotypes were shared across several donors.

Using immunoSEQ multiplex PCR, the repertoire was profiled, and TCRdb retains in-frame clones only, with some absent. This table holds about a million clones, 60% to 80% found once. The germline CDR1 and CDR2 sequences are MDHEN and SYDVKM. With 2 bases removed from V and 1 base from J, the gap between germline ends came to 8 bases. The CDR3 loop spans 14 amino acids. A CD45RA-negative memory subset and a CD45RA+ naive subset were separated from the CD4+ cells. The sequencing sample was made of memory CD4+ T cells from PBMCs. Subset noted: CD45RA-negative fraction. The chain joins TRBV28 to TRBJ1-1; D is uncertain. The TCR was taken from a man aged 18 to 30 in good health. Some clones in this sample may be carry-over from other donors' samples. The CDR3 DNA reads as TGTGCCAGCAGTTTAGTTCAGGAGAACACTGAAGCTTTCTTT. As protein: CASSLVQENTEAFF.